The clone carrying this T cell receptor (beta chain) has only one observation. The study excluded patients with uncontrolled infection, other autoimmune disease, pregnancy or lactation. Together with thyroid ultrasound, orbital computed tomography, serum thyroxine and TRAb, clinical symptoms were used for diagnoses. PBMCs were obtained from 9 to 10 ml fresh peripheral blood. Trimming pared 3 bases from V and 2 bases from J, leaving 22 bases between. The CDR3 contains 18 residues. Germline V lookup: CDR1 KGHSH, CDR2 LQKENI. The data were taken from a study of T cells in Graves' hyperthyroidism and ophthalmopathy. The wider study: Prior to any treatment, at the point of initial diagnosis, peripheral blood was collected.

It was RNA transcripts that yielded the amplified TCR beta CDR3 regions. Using the HTBI primer set, a first-round RT-PCR was run on the TCR CDR3. TCRdb called the multiplex PCR reads again in MiXCR, with one record for every CDR3 protein. The sample holds a few hundred thousand distinct CDR3 sequences, roughly a fifth seen once. The clonotype was recovered from a man between 45 and 60 years old with Graves' ophthalmopathy. The chain joins TRBV18 to TRBJ1-1, with D possibly TRBD1 on 6 matching bases. What was sequenced was blood. The CDR3 DNA is TGTGCCAGCTCACCCGTACCGACGGGGGGCGCGGATAACACTGAAGCTTTCTTT. Its protein product is CASSPVPTGGADNTEAFF.